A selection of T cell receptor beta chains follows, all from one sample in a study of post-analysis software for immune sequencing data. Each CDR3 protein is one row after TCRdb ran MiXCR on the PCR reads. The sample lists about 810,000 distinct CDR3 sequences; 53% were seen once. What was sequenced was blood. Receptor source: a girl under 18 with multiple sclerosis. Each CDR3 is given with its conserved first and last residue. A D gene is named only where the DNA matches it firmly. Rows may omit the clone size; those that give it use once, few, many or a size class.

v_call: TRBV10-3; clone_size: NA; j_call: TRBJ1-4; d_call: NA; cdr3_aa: CAISTGGSNEKLFF; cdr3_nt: TGTGCCATCAGCACCGGAGGGTCTAATGAAAAACTGTTTTTT
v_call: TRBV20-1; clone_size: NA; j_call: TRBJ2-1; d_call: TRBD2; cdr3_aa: CSARVTSGGTSSYNEQFF; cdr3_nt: TGCAGTGCTAGAGTAACTAGCGGGGGGACAAGCTCCTACAATGAGCAGTTCTTC
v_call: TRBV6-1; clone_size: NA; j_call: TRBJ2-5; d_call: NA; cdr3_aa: CASSQRARKNSYHKETQYF; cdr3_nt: TGTGCCAGCAGTCAACGAGCCCGCAAAAACTCCTACCATAAAGAGACCCAGTACTTC
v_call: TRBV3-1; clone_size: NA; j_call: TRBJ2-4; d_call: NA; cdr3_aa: CASSHSGPGSYRYF; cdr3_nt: TGTGCCAGCAGCCACAGCGGGCCGGGATCTTATCGGTACTTC
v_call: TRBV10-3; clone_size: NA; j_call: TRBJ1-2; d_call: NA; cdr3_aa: CANSMPGVGPYGYTF; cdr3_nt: TGTGCCAACTCTATGCCGGGTGTCGGGCCATATGGCTACACCTTC
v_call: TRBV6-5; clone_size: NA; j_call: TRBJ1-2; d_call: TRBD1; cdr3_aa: CASSYSGQGAKYGYTF; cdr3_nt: TGTGCCAGCAGTTACTCGGGACAGGGGGCAAAGTATGGCTACACCTTC
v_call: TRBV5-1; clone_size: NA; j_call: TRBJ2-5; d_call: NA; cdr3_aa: CASSLLQGETQYF; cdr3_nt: TGCGCCAGCAGCTTGTTGCAGGGAGAGACCCAGTACTTC
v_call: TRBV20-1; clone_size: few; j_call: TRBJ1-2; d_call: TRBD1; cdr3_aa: CSARRTGQGDYGYTF; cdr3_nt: TGCAGTGCTAGACGGACGGGACAGGGCGACTATGGCTACACCTTC
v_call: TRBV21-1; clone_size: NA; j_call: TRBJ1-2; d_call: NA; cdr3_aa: CASCMAGTNGYTF; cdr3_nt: TGTGCCAGCTGCATGGCAGGGACGAATGGCTACACCTTC
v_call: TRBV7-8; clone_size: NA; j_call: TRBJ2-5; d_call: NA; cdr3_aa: CASGKEIVGWRETQYF; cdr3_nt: TGTGCCAGCGGAAAAGAGATTGTAGGGTGGAGGGAGACCCAGTACTTC
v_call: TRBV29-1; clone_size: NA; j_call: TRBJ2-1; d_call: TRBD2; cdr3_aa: CSVHGLAIRYNEQFF; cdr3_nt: TGCAGCGTACATGGACTAGCGATAAGGTACAATGAGCAGTTCTTC
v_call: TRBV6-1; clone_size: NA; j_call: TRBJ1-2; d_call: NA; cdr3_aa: CASSEAVGSSWGYTF; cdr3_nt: TGTGCCAGCAGTGAAGCGGTGGGTTCGTCTTGGGGCTACACCTTC
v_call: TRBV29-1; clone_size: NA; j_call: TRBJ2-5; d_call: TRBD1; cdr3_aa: CSVRDRGLQETQYF; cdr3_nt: TGCAGCGTTCGGGACAGGGGACTCCAAGAGACCCAGTACTTC
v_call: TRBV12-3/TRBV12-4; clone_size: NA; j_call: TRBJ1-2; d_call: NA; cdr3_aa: CASRETGLLYGYTF; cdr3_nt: TGTGCCAGCAGGGAAACTGGACTGCTGTATGGCTACACCTTC
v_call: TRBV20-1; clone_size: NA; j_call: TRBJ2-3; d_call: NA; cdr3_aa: CSASFLWGVSTDTQYF; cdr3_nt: TGCAGTGCTTCATTCCTGTGGGGGGTTTCCACAGATACGCAGTATTTT